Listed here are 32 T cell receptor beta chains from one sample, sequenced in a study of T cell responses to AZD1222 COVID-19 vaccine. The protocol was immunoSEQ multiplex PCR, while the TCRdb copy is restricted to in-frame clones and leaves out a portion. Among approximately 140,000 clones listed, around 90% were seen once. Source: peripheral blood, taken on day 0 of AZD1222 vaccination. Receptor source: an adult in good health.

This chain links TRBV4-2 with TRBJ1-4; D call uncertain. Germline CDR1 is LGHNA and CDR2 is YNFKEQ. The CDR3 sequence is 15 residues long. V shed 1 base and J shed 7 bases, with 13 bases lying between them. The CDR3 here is CASSQGGPEGEKLFF. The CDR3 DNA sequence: TGTGCCAGCAGCCAAGGAGGCCCTGAGGGTGAAAAACTGTTTTTT.

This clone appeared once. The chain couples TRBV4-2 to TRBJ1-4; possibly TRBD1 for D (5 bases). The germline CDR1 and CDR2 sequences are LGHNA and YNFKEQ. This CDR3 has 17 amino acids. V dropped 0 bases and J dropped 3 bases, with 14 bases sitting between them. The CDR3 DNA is TGTGCCAGCAGCCAAGATGGACACTTAGGGGCTAATGAAAAACTGTTTTTT. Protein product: CASSQDGHLGANEKLFF.

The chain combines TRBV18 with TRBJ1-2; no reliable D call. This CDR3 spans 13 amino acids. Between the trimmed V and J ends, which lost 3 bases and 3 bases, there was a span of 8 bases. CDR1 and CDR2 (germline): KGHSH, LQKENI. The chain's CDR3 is CASSPFTDYGYTF. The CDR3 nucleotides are TGTGCCAGCTCACCTTTTACAGACTATGGCTACACCTTC.

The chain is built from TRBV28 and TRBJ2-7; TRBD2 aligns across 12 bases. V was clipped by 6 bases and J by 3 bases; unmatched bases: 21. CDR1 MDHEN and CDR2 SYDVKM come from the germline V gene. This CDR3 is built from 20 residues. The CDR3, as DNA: TGTGCCAGCAGCCCAAGACGGGGGCTAGCGGGAGGGAACCTCAGCTACGAGCAGTACTTC. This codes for CASSPRRGLAGGNLSYEQYF.

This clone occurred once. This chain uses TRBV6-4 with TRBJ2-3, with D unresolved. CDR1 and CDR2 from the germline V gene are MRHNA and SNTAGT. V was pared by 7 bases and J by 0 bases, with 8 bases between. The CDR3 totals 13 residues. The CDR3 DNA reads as TGTGCCAGCACCCACGGGAGCACAGATACGCAGTATTTT. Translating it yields CASTHGSTDTQYF.

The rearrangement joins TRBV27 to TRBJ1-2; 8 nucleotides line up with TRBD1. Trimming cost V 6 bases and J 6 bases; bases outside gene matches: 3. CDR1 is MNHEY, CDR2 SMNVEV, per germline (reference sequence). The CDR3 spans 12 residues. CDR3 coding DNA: TGTGCCAGCAGGACGACAGGGGATGGCTACACCTTC. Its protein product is CASRTTGDGYTF.

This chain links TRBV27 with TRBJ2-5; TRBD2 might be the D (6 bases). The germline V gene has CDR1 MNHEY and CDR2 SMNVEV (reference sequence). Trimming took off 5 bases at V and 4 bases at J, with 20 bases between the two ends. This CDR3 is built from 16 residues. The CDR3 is CASSPTRDSPGETQYF. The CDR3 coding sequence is TGTGCCAGCAGTCCCACCCGGGACTCCCCTGGAGAGACCCAGTACTTC.

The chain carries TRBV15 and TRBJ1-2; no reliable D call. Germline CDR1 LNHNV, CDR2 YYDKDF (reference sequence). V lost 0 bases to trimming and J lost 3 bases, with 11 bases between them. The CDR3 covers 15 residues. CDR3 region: CATSRDRGVYYGYTF. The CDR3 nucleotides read TGTGCCACCAGCAGAGATCGGGGAGTGTACTATGGCTACACCTTC.

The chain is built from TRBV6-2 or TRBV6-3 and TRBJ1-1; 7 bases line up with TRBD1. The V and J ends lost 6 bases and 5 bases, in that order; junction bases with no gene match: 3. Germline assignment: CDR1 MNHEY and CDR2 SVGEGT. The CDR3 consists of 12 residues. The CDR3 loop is CASSQGGTEAFF. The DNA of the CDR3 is TGTGCCAGCAGCCAGGGGGGGACTGAAGCTTTCTTT.

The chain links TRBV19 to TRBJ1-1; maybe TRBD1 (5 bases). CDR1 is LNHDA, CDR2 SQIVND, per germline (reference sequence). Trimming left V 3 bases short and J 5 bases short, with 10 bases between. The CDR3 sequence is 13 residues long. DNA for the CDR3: TGTGCCAGTAGTATGGGGGGACGGACTGAAGCTTTCTTT. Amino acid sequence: CASSMGGRTEAFF.

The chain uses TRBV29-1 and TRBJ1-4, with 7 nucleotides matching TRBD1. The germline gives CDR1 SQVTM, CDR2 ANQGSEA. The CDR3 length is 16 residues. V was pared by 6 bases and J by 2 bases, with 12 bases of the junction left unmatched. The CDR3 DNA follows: TGCAGCGTAGTCGGACAGGAGGGGACTACTAATGAAAAACTGTTTTTT. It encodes CSVVGQEGTTNEKLFF.

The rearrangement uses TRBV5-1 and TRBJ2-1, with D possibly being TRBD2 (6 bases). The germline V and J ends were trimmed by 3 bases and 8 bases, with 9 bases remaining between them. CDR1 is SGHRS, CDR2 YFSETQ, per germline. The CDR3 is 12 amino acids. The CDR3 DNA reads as TGCGCCAGCAGCTGGTCGGGGGATGAGCAGTTCTTC. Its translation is CASSWSGDEQFF.

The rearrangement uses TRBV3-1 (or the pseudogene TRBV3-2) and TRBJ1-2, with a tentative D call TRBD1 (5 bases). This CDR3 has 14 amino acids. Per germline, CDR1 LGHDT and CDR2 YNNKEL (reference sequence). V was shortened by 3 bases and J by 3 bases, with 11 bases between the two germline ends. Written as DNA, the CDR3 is TGTGCCAGCAGCCAGGGACGGATGGACTATGGCTACACCTTC. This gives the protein CASSQGRMDYGYTF.

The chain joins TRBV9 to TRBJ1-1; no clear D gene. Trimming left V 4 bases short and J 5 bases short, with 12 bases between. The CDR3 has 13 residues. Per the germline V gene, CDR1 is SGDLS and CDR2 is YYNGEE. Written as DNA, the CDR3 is TGTGCCAGCAGCACCGCCGATATGACTGAAGCTTTCTTT. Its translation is CASSTADMTEAFF.

The CDR3 spells CASSFFRPSGQYEQYF. The CDR3 bases are TGTGCCAGCAGTTTTTTTCGGCCTAGCGGCCAATACGAGCAGTACTTC. V usage is TRBV27 and J usage is TRBJ2-7; 7 bases are a match to TRBD2. The V segment lost 3 bases and the J segment 4 bases; nucleotides outside the gene matches: 12. The CDR3 covers 16 residues. Germline CDR1 and CDR2: MNHEY and SMNVEV (reference sequence).

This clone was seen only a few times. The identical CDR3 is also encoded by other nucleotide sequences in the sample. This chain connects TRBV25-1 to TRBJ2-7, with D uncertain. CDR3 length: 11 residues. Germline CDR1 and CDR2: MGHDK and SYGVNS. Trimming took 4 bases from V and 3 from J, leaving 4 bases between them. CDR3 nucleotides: TGTGCCAGCAGTGGACTCTACGAGCAGTACTTC. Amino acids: CASSGLYEQYF.

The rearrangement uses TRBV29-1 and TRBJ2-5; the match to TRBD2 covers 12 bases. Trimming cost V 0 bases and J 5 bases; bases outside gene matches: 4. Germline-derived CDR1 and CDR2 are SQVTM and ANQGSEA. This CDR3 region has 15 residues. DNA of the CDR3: TGCAGCGTTGAAGATACTAGCGGGAGGAGTGAGACCCAGTACTTC. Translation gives CSVEDTSGRSETQYF.

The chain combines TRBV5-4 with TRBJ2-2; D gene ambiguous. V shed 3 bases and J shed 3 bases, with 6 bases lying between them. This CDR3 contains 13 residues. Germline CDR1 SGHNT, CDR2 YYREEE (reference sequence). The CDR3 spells CASSSFYTGELFF. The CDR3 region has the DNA TGTGCCAGCAGCTCGTTTTACACCGGGGAGCTGTTTTTT.

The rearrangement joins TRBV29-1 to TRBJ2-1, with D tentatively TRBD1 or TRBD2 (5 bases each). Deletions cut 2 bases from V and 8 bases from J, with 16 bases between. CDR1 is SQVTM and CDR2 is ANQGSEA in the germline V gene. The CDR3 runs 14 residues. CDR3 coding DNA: TGCAGCGTTGAATGGCGCCTCAGAGGGGATGAGCAGTTCTTC. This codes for CSVEWRLRGDEQFF.

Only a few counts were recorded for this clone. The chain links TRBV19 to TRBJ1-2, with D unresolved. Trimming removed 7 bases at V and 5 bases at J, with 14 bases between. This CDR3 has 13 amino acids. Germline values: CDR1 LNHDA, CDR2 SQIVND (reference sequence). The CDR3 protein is CASTSRPGYGYTF. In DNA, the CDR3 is TGTGCCAGTACCTCTAGGCCTGGGTATGGCTACACCTTC. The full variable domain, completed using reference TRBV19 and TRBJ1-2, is DGGITQSPKYLFRKEGQNVTLSCEQNLNHDAMYWYRQDPGQGLRLIYYSQIVNDFQKGDIAEGYSVSREKKESFPLTVTSAQKNPTAFYLCASTSRPGYGYTFGSGTRLTVV.

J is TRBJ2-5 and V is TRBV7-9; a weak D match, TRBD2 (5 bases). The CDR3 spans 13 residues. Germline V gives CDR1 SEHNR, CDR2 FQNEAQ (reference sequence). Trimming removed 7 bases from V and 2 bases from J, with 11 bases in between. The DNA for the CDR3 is TGTGCCAGCAACGGACTGATACAAGAGACCCAGTACTTC. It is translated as CASNGLIQETQYF.

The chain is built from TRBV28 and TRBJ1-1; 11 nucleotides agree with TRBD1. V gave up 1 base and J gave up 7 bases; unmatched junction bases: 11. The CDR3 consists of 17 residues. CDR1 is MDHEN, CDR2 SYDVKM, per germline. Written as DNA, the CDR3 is TGTGCCAGCAGTTTATATGGACAGGGGGCGGGAGTGGGTGAAGCTTTCTTT. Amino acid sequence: CASSLYGQGAGVGEAFF.

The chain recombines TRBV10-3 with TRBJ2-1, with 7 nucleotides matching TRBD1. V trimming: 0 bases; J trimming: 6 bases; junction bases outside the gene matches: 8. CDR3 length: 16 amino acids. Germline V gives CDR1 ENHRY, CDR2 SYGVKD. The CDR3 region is CAISESPGQRLNEQFF. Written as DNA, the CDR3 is TGTGCCATCAGTGAGTCCCCGGGACAGCGACTCAATGAGCAGTTCTTC.

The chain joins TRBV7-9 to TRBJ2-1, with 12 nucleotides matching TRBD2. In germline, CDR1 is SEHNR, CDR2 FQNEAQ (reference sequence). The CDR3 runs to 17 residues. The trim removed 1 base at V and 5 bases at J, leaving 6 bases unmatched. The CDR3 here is CASSLGASGRGHNEQFF. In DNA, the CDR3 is TGTGCCAGCAGCTTAGGGGCTAGCGGGAGGGGTCACAATGAGCAGTTCTTC.

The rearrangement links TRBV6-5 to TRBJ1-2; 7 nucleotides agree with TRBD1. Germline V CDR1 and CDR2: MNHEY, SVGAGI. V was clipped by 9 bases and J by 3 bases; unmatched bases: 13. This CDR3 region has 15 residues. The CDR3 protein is CASSLIDRVDYGYTF. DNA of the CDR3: TGTGCCAGTTCACTCATAGACAGGGTGGACTATGGCTACACCTTC.

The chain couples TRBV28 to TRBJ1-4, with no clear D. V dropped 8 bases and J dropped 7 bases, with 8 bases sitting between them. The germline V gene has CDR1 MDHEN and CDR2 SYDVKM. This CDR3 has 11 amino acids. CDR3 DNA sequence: TGTGCCAGCGGGCCGATTGAAAAACTGTTTTTT. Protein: CASGPIEKLFF.

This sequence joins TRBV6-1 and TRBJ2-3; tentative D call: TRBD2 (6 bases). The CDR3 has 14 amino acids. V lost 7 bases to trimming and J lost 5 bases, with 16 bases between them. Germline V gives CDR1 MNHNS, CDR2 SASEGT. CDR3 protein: CASTRDSKVDTQYF. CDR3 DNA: TGTGCCAGCACCCGGGACTCAAAAGTAGATACGCAGTATTTT.

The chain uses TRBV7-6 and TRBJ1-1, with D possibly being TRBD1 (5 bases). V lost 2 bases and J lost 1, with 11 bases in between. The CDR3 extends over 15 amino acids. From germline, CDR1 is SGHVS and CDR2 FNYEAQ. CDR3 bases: TGTGCCAGCAGCTTATCCCGACAGTCGAACACTGAAGCTTTCTTT. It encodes CASSLSRQSNTEAFF.

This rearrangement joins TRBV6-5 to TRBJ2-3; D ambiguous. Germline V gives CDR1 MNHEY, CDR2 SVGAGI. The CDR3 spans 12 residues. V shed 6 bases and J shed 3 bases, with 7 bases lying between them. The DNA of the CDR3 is TGTGCCAGCAGCCTGGGGACAGATACGCAGTATTTT. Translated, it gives CASSLGTDTQYF.

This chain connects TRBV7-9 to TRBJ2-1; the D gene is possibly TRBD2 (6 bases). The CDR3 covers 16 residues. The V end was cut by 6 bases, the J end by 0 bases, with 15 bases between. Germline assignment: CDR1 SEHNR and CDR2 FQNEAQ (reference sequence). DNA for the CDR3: TGTGCCAGCAGACAAATAGCGGCTAGCTCCTACAATGAGCAGTTCTTC. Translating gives CASRQIAASSYNEQFF. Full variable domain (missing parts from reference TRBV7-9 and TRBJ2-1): DTGVSQNPRHKITKRGQNVTFRCDPISEHNRLYWYRQTLGQGPEFLTYFQNEAQLEKSRLLSDRFSAERPKGSFSTLEIQRTEQGDSAMYLCASRQIAASSYNEQFFGPGTRLTVL.

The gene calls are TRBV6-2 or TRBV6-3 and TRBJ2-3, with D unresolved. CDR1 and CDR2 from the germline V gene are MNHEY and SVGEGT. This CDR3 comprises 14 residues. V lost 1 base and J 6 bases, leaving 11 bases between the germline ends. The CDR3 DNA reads TGTGCCAGCAGTTACTTGGCTCCCCTCGATACGCAGTATTTT. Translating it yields CASSYLAPLDTQYF.

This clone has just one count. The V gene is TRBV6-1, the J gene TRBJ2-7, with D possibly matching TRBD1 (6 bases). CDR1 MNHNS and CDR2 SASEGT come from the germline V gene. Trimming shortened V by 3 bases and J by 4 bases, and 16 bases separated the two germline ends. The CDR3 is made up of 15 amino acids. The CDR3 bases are TGTGCCAGCAGTGAGCCGGGACACCGGTTGTACGAGCAGTACTTC. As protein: CASSEPGHRLYEQYF.